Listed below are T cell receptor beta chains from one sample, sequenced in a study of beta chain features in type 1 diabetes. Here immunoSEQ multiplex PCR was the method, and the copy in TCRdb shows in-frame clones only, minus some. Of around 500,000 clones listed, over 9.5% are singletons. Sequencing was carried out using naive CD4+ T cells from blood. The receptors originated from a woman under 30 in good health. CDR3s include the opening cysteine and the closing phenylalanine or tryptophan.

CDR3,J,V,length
CASSLRDTQYF,TRBJ2-3,TRBV28,11
CASSYSGRDGYTF,TRBJ1-2,TRBV6-6,13
CASSAQGPNSPLHF,TRBJ1-6,TRBV9,14
CASSVDQGHYGYTF,TRBJ1-2,TRBV9,14
CAWNPGRGNPRANVLTF,TRBJ2-6,TRBV30,17
CASSLENRIPYGYTF,TRBJ1-2,TRBV5-4,15
CSVRGTGGKETEAFF,TRBJ1-1,TRBV29-1,15
CASSQERIVAVQETQYF,TRBJ2-5,TRBV14,17
CATSRVAGGESPLHF,TRBJ1-6,TRBV15,15
CATSTGRWQFF,TRBJ2-1,TRBV14,11
CAWTPGQGAQETQYF,TRBJ2-5,TRBV30,15
CASRVTDTQYF,TRBJ2-3,TRBV6-5,11
CASSLEFTNGYTF,TRBJ1-2,TRBV5-1,13
CASSLKAGGYGYTF,TRBJ1-2,TRBV7-9,14
CASKALAGGYNEQFF,TRBJ2-1,TRBV11-2,15
CASSSSGGPDTQYF,TRBJ2-3,TRBV7-3,14
CASRYLAGYSYNEQFF,TRBJ2-1,TRBV11-2,16
CASSQIAVRAGKDRYF,TRBJ1-1,TRBV4-2,16
CSVSWGSNQPQHF,TRBJ1-5,TRBV29-1,13
CASSLGFLGEKLFF,TRBJ1-4,TRBV7-2,14